This TCR beta chain appears in the sequencing data of a study of blood T cell repertoires in COVID-19. Study context: T cells, B-cell-depleted T cells, or PBMCs supplied cDNA or gDNA.

In the original processing: For nucleated cells, counts were estimated from reference gene primer amplification. Sequenced by immunoSEQ multiplex PCR; TCRdb stores in-frame clones only, minus some. Clone size and V and J calls were adopted from that table, with D and trimming inferred from the DNA. The sample consists of 100,000 to 150,000 clones, 85% of them appearing once. This CDR3 has 15 amino acids. Per the germline V gene, CDR1 is SNHLY and CDR2 is FYNNEI. Trimming at V came to 4 bases and at J to 1 base, leaving 6 bases not matched to a gene. This rearrangement joins TRBV2 to TRBJ1-2; 7 bases map to TRBD1. The TCR originated in a man aged 80 or over with active or convalescent COVID-19. Material for sequencing was peripheral blood. Written as DNA, the CDR3 is TGTGCCAGCAGTGTAAGGGGGGACAGTAACTATGGCTACACCTTC. Protein sequence: CASSVRGDSNYGYTF.